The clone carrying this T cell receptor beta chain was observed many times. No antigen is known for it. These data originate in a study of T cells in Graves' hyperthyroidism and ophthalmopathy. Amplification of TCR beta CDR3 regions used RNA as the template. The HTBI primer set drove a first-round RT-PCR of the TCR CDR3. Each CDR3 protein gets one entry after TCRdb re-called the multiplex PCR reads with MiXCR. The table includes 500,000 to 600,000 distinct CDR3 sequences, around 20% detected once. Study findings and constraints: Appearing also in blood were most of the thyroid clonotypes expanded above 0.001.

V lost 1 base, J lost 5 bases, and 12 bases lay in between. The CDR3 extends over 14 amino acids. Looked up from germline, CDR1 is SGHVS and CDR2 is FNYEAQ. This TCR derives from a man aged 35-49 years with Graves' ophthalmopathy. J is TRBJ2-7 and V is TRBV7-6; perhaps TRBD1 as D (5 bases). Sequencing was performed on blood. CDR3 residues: CASSLGMGRNEQYF. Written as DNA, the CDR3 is TGTGCCAGCAGCTTAGGGATGGGGCGGAACGAGCAGTACTTC.